Below, one TCR beta chain is given with its context. The target antigen is unknown. This sample stems from a study of CD4+ T cells in melanoma. Generated by immunoSEQ multiplex PCR, the TCRdb table keeps only in-frame clones and is missing some. The sample shows more than 20,000 clones, around 79% of them seen only once. There are 14 residues in the CDR3. V dropped 5 bases and J dropped 4; count of bases not matched to a gene: 6. Germline CDR1 and CDR2: LGHNT and FRNRAP. Study observations and caveats: A reported correlation linked neoantigen-specific CD4+ T cells to CD8+, macrophage and B cell function.

This sequence joins TRBV12-5 and TRBJ2-3, with 7 bases lining up with TRBD1. The receptor was isolated from a human donor with melanoma. Material for sequencing was cells from a culture (not recorded whether cultured in vitro). In DNA form, the CDR3 reads TGTGCTAGTGGTACCGGGACAGAATCAGATACGCAGTATTTT. It yields the protein CASGTGTESDTQYF.